Sequencing of this T cell receptor beta chain was carried out in a study of T-cell memory formation after mild COVID-19. TCRdb analysed the 5' RACE reads with MiXCR anew, one entry per CDR3 protein. The table includes fewer than 550,000 distinct CDR3 sequences, around 20% detected once. The sample taken for sequencing was PBMCs or a T cell subset sorted from them (not recorded which). The TCR comes from an adult woman who had mild COVID-19 (a few samples of this study predate the infection). Cell type and time point are not known.

The CDR3, as DNA: TGTGCCAGCAGTTTGTTCAGGGGTATAATGAAGGAACTGTTTTTT. It is translated as CASSLFRGIMKELFF. The gene calls are TRBV12-3 or TRBV12-4 and TRBJ1-4; tentative D call: TRBD1 (6 bases). The CDR3 totals 15 residues. V lost 3 bases and J lost 12, with 20 bases in between.